A selection of T cell receptor beta chains follows, all from one sample in a study of regulatory T cells in long-lasting Graves disease. One entry per CDR3 protein, called by TCRdb with MiXCR from the multiplex PCR reads. Of around 510,000 distinct CDR3 sequences detected, less than 25% appear once; the ten largest clones hold 7% to 9.5%. The sequencing used peripheral blood mononuclear cells (PBMCs), collected when the disease was refractory, from a patient treated with antithyroid drugs. The receptor source for this set is a female donor with Graves disease. Each CDR3 is given without its conserved first and last residue. Each record gives: V gene, J gene, CDR3 length, CDR3 protein.

V: TRBV4-2; J: TRBJ1-4; length: 17; CDR3: ASSQVTGWYGRYNEKLF
V: TRBV7-9; J: TRBJ1-2; length: 11; CDR3: ASSLGVTDGYT
V: TRBV18; J: TRBJ2-3; length: 13; CDR3: ASSPSGRDSDTQY
V: TRBV2; J: TRBJ2-7; length: 11; CDR3: ASSGWTSGEKY
V: TRBV18; J: TRBJ2-2; length: 15; CDR3: ASSPLVRRSKGGELF
V: TRBV20-1; J: TRBJ1-2; length: 11; CDR3: SARYRGIRGYT
V: TRBV24-1; J: TRBJ2-7; length: 11; CDR3: ATSDRTAYEQY
V: TRBV3-2; J: TRBJ2-6; length: 17; CDR3: ASSQEYRDKKSGANVLT
V: TRBV19; J: TRBJ2-7; length: 12; CDR3: ASSISTGMPEQY
V: TRBV6-1; J: TRBJ2-7; length: 13; CDR3: ASTPSAGGLHEQY
V: TRBV11-2; J: TRBJ2-7; length: 12; CDR3: ASSFDIKNYEQY
V: TRBV7-3; J: TRBJ1-3; length: 12; CDR3: ASSRSSSGNTIY
V: TRBV15; J: TRBJ1-4; length: 16; CDR3: ATSKSGTGPPIGEKLF
V: TRBV5-1; J: TRBJ2-2; length: 13; CDR3: ASRVAGVLTGELF
V: TRBV6-1; J: TRBJ2-7; length: 11; CDR3: ASSRDTIGEQY
V: TRBV6-2/TRBV6-3; J: TRBJ2-7; length: 12; CDR3: ASSYSPDIYEQY
V: TRBV12-3/TRBV12-4; J: TRBJ1-1; length: 12; CDR3: ASSFEGINTEAF
V: TRBV20-1; J: TRBJ1-2; length: 10; CDR3: SAIHRGQGYT
V: TRBV27; J: TRBJ1-2; length: 9; CDR3: ASRGAHGYT
V: TRBV11-1; J: TRBJ1-1; length: 12; CDR3: ASSPSGAYTEAF
V: TRBV30; J: TRBJ2-5; length: 12; CDR3: AWTLGLAGETQY
V: TRBV7-8; J: TRBJ2-7; length: 13; CDR3: ASSLERGIHYEQY
V: TRBV27; J: TRBJ2-7; length: 12; CDR3: ASRWEGGGSEQY
V: TRBV7-2; J: TRBJ2-3; length: 14; CDR3: ASSPHGLAQIGTQY
V: TRBV7-9; J: TRBJ2-7; length: 12; CDR3: ASSSWTGLGEQY
V: TRBV5-1; J: TRBJ2-6; length: 13; CDR3: ASSQWTGRANVLT
V: TRBV19; J: TRBJ1-1; length: 12; CDR3: ASSIGSANTEAF
V: TRBV5-1; J: TRBJ2-5; length: 15; CDR3: ASSLALTSGQQETQY
V: TRBV4-2; J: TRBJ2-7; length: 15; CDR3: ASSFQTGTSGTLEQY
V: TRBV6-2/TRBV6-3; J: TRBJ2-6; length: 15; CDR3: ASSSGQGGAGANVLT
V: TRBV11-1; J: TRBJ2-6; length: 16; CDR3: ASSDRTSGISGANVLT
V: TRBV5-1; J: TRBJ1-2; length: 13; CDR3: ASGWGDRLNYGYT
V: TRBV27; J: TRBJ2-7; length: 15; CDR3: ASSLIPTGTSFHEQY
V: TRBV3-1; J: TRBJ2-2; length: 11; CDR3: ASSHRKPGELF
V: TRBV30; J: TRBJ2-5; length: 9; CDR3: AWSEQETQY
V: TRBV19; J: TRBJ1-1; length: 13; CDR3: ASTGIGGMNTEAF
V: TRBV6-5; J: TRBJ1-5; length: 14; CDR3: ASSYSTSLADQPQH
V: TRBV29-1; J: TRBJ2-7; length: 13; CDR3: SADRGLGTSYEQY
V: TRBV7-6; J: TRBJ1-1; length: 14; CDR3: ASSLRPGVLGGEAF
V: TRBV20-1; J: TRBJ2-3; length: 12; CDR3: SARQTSSGLTQY
V: TRBV6-1; J: TRBJ2-7; length: 11; CDR3: ASGPSGSYEQY
V: TRBV11-3; J: TRBJ2-7; length: 10; CDR3: ASSLGTGLQY
V: TRBV4-1; J: TRBJ2-7; length: 13; CDR3: ASSQDPTETYEQY
V: TRBV9; J: TRBJ1-5; length: 13; CDR3: ASSETGQGLQPQH
V: TRBV28; J: TRBJ2-1; length: 11; CDR3: ASTFNLNNEQF
V: TRBV6-2/TRBV6-3; J: TRBJ1-6; length: 15; CDR3: ASSLRDSSSYNSPLH
V: TRBV20-1; J: TRBJ2-5; length: 12; CDR3: SAARGVPSETQY
V: TRBV7-2; J: TRBJ2-5; length: 10; CDR3: ASSARRETQY
V: TRBV5-1; J: TRBJ2-5; length: 13; CDR3: ASRQTSVFQETQY
V: TRBV5-1; J: TRBJ2-1; length: 12; CDR3: ASSFWTGDNEQF
V: TRBV28; J: TRBJ2-7; length: 13; CDR3: ASSLTHDPGNEQY
V: TRBV28; J: TRBJ2-7; length: 13; CDR3: ASSPVASGTYEQY
V: TRBV27; J: TRBJ2-1; length: 12; CDR3: ASRSGQGYNEQF